The clone carrying this T cell receptor beta chain appeared a single time. Its antigen is unknown. This was the immunoSEQ v3.0 assay at survey level. Clones were read by immunoSEQ multiplex PCR, and TCRdb kept only the in-frame ones, dropping some. The sample carries some 40,000 clones, about 94% recorded once. The entry originates in a study of long-term antiretroviral therapy in people with HIV. At the level of the study: First collections came about a decade before the 2015 immediate-ART recommendation. Broader study findings: Repertoires with HIV possessed tighter CDR3 length spans than those of controls. Blood sampling spanned 2004 to 2017, possibly under older ART regimens. ART adherence, viral resistance and therapy changes went unrecorded.

CDR1 SGHTA and CDR2 FQGNSA come from the germline V gene. The CDR3 is 13 residues long. V lost 3 bases and J 10 bases, leaving 10 bases between the germline ends. Sequencing used unsorted PBMCs, obtained roughly 9.5 years after starting antiretroviral therapy. The TCR was taken from a man aged 25 to 45 with HIV. The chain uses TRBV7-2 and TRBJ1-6, with D possibly TRBD1 on 5 matching bases. CDR3 amino acids: CASSFRAGSPLHF. CDR3 in DNA: TGTGCCAGCAGCTTCAGGGCAGGATCACCCCTCCACTTT.